One sample yielded the 30 T cell receptor beta chains listed below, sequenced in a study of sequential checkpoint blockade in melanoma. Documented treatment: randomized to nivolumab then ipilimumab (arm A) or the reverse (arm B). Clones were read by immunoSEQ multiplex PCR, and TCRdb kept only the in-frame ones, dropping some. The sample has about 19,000 clones; around 83% are singletons. Sample: CD8+ T cells sorted from blood (inferred from file names), taken from a patient given nivolumab and ipilimumab in sequence. Receptor source: a human donor with melanoma.

The rearrangement uses TRBV6-1 and TRBJ2-7; TRBD1 aligns across 10 bases. The V gene's germline CDR1 is MNHNS and CDR2 SASEGT. The CDR3 runs 13 residues. The V gene end was trimmed by 4 bases and the J gene end by 3 bases; junction bases not matched to a gene: 0. CDR3 nucleotide sequence: TGTGCCAGCAGTGGGACAGGGGGCTACGAGCAGTACTTC. Residues: CASSGTGGYEQYF.

This clone came up a few times. The genes are TRBV11-2 and TRBJ2-7, with D possibly TRBD2 on 5 matching bases. V was pared by 3 bases and J by 3 bases, with 12 bases between. Germline V gene lookup returns CDR1 SGHAT and CDR2 FQNNGV. The CDR3 is 14 amino acids. CDR3 sequence reads: CASSLEAGHYEQYF. In DNA, the CDR3 is TGTGCCAGCAGCTTGGAGGCAGGCCACTACGAGCAGTACTTC.

This clone is a singleton in its sample. V gene TRBV2 combines with J gene TRBJ2-3, with 7 bases identical to TRBD1. The junction had 7 bases not matched to a gene; V was cut back by 10 bases and J by 0 bases. The CDR3 totals 14 residues. Per germline, CDR1 SNHLY and CDR2 FYNNEI. The CDR3 coding sequence is TGTGCCATCCTTGGACAGGCAAGCACAGATACGCAGTATTTT. Residues: CAILGQASTDTQYF.

The rearrangement links TRBV6-6 to TRBJ2-5; 10 bases align to TRBD2. Germline loops: CDR1 MNHNY, CDR2 SVGAGI (reference sequence). Trimming cost V 7 bases and J 3 bases; bases outside gene matches: 5. CDR3 length equals 14 residues. The CDR3 coding sequence is TGTGCCAGCATTGGCCTAGCGGGGGAAGAGACCCAGTACTTC. Protein product: CASIGLAGEETQYF.

Here the CDR3 DNA reads TGTGCCAGTAGTATAGTCGAGTCCGCCACTGAAGCTTTCTTT. This encodes CASSIVESATEAFF. The rearrangement uses TRBV19 and TRBJ1-1, with D unresolved. The germline V gene encodes CDR1 LNHDA and CDR2 SQIVND (reference sequence). This CDR3 comprises 14 residues. V dropped 1 base and J dropped 4 bases, with 10 bases sitting between them.

The chain recombines TRBV28 with TRBJ1-5; no clear D gene. Germline V gene lookup returns CDR1 MDHEN and CDR2 SYDVKM. V was cut by 3 bases and J by 4 bases, with 10 bases left in between. The CDR3 totals 14 residues. CDR3 residues: CASSFTVNNQPQHF. CDR3 bases: TGTGCCAGCAGTTTTACAGTTAATAATCAGCCCCAGCATTTT.

The rearrangement uses TRBV13 and TRBJ1-5, with a weak D call TRBD1 (5 bases). V lost 0 bases and J lost 3, with 6 bases in between. This CDR3 spans 14 amino acids. The germline V gene has CDR1 PRHDT and CDR2 FYEKMQ (reference sequence). CDR3 amino acids: CASSLGRVNQPQHF. As DNA, the CDR3 is TGTGCCAGCAGCTTAGGCAGGGTCAATCAGCCCCAGCATTTT.

The CDR3 reads CASSLAASYNEQFF. CDR3 sequence (DNA): TGTGCCAGCAGTCTAGCGGCTTCCTACAATGAGCAGTTCTTC. The chain uses TRBV28 and TRBJ2-1; 7 nucleotides align to TRBD2. Germline V gives CDR1 MDHEN, CDR2 SYDVKM. Trimming took 5 bases from V and 1 from J; bases not matched to a gene: 2. The CDR3 sequence is 14 residues long.

The J gene is TRBJ1-5, the V gene TRBV7-2; D is unresolved. The CDR3 spans 13 residues. Germline CDR1 and CDR2: SGHTA and FQGNSA. V lost 1 base, J lost 4 bases, and 5 bases lay in between. CDR3 loop: CASSLGRNQPQHF. DNA of the CDR3: TGTGCCAGCAGCTTAGGCAGGAATCAGCCCCAGCATTTT.

The rearrangement links TRBV5-1 to TRBJ2-1; TRBD2 might be the D (5 bases). The germline V gene has CDR1 SGHRS and CDR2 YFSETQ. Between the trimmed V and J ends, which lost 0 bases and 10 bases, there was a span of 8 bases. The CDR3 loop spans 12 amino acids. CDR3 amino acids: CASSLGAVEQFF. The CDR3 bases are TGCGCCAGCAGCTTGGGAGCGGTAGAGCAGTTCTTC.

The chain uses TRBV5-1 and TRBJ2-1, with D perhaps matching TRBD2 (5 bases). Germline loops: CDR1 SGHRS, CDR2 YFSETQ. CDR3 size: 13 residues. V was pared by 2 bases and J by 5 bases, with 8 bases between. Here the CDR3 reads CASSFLANNEQFF. In DNA form, the CDR3 reads TGCGCCAGCAGCTTTTTAGCGAACAATGAGCAGTTCTTC.

The rearrangement joins TRBV27 to TRBJ1-5, with 7 positions matching TRBD1. V was pared by 0 bases and J by 3 bases, with 8 bases of the junction left unmatched. The CDR3 contains 17 residues. The germline gives CDR1 MNHEY, CDR2 SMNVEV (reference sequence). CDR3 coding DNA: TGTGCCAGCAGTTTATCGAGGGGGACAGCATCCAATCAGCCCCAGCATTTT. Amino acids: CASSLSRGTASNQPQHF.

The V call is TRBV5-5, the J call TRBJ1-1, with 8 nucleotides matching TRBD1. This CDR3 has 16 residues. CDR1 and CDR2 from the germline V gene are SGHKS and YYEKEE (reference sequence). The junction had 9 bases not matched to a gene; V was cut back by 1 base and J by 4 bases. CDR3 in DNA: TGTGCCAGCAGCTTGACTGGGCAGGGGGCGATCACTGAAGCTTTCTTT. This encodes CASSLTGQGAITEAFF.

The chain joins TRBV7-8 to TRBJ2-1, with D maybe TRBD1 (6 bases). CDR1 and CDR2 from the germline V gene are SGHVS and FQNEAQ. The germline V and J ends were trimmed by 5 bases and 7 bases, with 21 bases remaining between them. The CDR3 loop spans 16 amino acids. CDR3 coding DNA: TGTGCCAGCAGCCCTCCCTCCCAGGGGCAGAGGAATGAGCAGTTCTTC. Amino acid sequence: CASSPPSQGQRNEQFF.

The chain has TRBV28 and TRBJ1-1; 9 bases map to TRBD1. Per the germline V gene, CDR1 is MDHEN and CDR2 is SYDVKM. The CDR3 is 13 amino acids. Trimming cost V 5 bases and J 8 bases; bases outside gene matches: 6. The CDR3 coding sequence is TGTGCCAGCAGTGGGACAGGGATTGGGGAAGCTTTCTTT. Translation: CASSGTGIGEAFF.

This rearrangement joins TRBV9 to TRBJ1-5, with D hard to call. Germline CDR1 reads SGDLS; CDR2 reads YYNGEE. Trimming took off 0 bases at V and 2 bases at J, with 6 bases between the two ends. The CDR3 contains 14 residues. The CDR3 DNA is TGTGCCAGCAGCGTAGGCACGGGCAATCAGCCCCAGCATTTT. This sequence encodes CASSVGTGNQPQHF. The whole variable domain, filled in from reference TRBV9 and TRBJ1-5, reads DSGVTQTPKHLITATGQRVTLRCSPRSGDLSVYWYQQSLDQGLQFLIQYYNGEERAKGNILERFSAQQFPDLHSELNLSSLELGDSALYFCASSVGTGNQPQHFGDGTRLSIL.

CDR3 coding DNA: TGTGCCAGTAGTATAGTTGGCAGGGGCAATCAGCCCCAGCATTTT. It codes for CASSIVGRGNQPQHF. This chain joins TRBV19 and TRBJ1-5; D perhaps matches TRBD1 (5 bases). Trimming took 1 base from V and 2 from J, leaving 9 bases between them. The CDR3 totals 15 residues. CDR1 LNHDA and CDR2 SQIVND come from the germline V gene (reference sequence).

The genes are TRBV29-1 and TRBJ2-7, with D possibly matching TRBD1 (6 bases). CDR3 length: 12 residues. V lost 6 bases to trimming and J lost 5 bases, with 14 bases between them. The germline gives CDR1 SQVTM, CDR2 ANQGSEA. The CDR3 sequence: CSVAQGSNEQYF. CDR3 DNA sequence: TGCAGCGTCGCTCAGGGGAGTAACGAGCAGTACTTC.

The V and J genes are TRBV27 and TRBJ1-5; tentatively, D is TRBD1 (6 bases). Trimming shortened V by 6 bases and J by 3 bases, and 9 bases separated the two germline ends. The CDR3 consists of 13 residues. Germline values: CDR1 MNHEY, CDR2 SMNVEV (reference sequence). CDR3 DNA sequence: TGTGCCAGCAGGGACAGCTTCAATCAGCCCCAGCATTTT. It translates to CASRDSFNQPQHF.

The chain joins TRBV5-8 to TRBJ1-1; 7 bases match TRBD1. The CDR3 length is 12 residues. The V and J ends lost 7 bases and 4 bases, in that order; junction bases with no gene match: 4. The germline gives CDR1 SGHTS, CDR2 YDEGEE. The CDR3 sequence: CASATGATEAFF. The CDR3 nucleotides read TGTGCCAGCGCCACAGGGGCCACTGAAGCTTTCTTT.

This chain connects TRBV5-5 to TRBJ2-1, with D possibly matching TRBD2 (6 bases). The V gene lost 0 bases and the J gene lost 4 bases, with 17 bases spanning the gap. CDR1 and CDR2 from the germline V gene are SGHKS and YYEKEE (reference sequence). The CDR3 totals 17 residues. The CDR3 reads CASSLERLREVYNEQFF. The CDR3 bases are TGTGCCAGCAGCTTGGAACGTCTCAGGGAGGTTTACAATGAGCAGTTCTTC.

The J gene is TRBJ2-7, the V gene TRBV27; D ambiguous. The CDR3 contains 15 residues. The ends were cut back, 0 bases at V and 2 bases at J, with 11 bases in the middle. CDR1 and CDR2 from the germline V gene are MNHEY and SMNVEV (reference sequence). The CDR3 region has the DNA TGTGCCAGCAGTTTATCGGGCGAAACCCCCTACGAGCAGTACTTC. This encodes CASSLSGETPYEQYF.

The rearrangement uses TRBV19 and TRBJ2-3, with D possibly TRBD1 on 5 matching bases. The germline V gene encodes CDR1 LNHDA and CDR2 SQIVND (reference sequence). Trimming left V 2 bases short and J 0 bases short, with 9 bases between. The CDR3 covers 15 residues. CDR3 region: CASSIRGSSTDTQYF. The CDR3 DNA sequence: TGTGCCAGTAGTATAAGGGGCAGTAGCACAGATACGCAGTATTTT.

This chain uses TRBV6-5 with TRBJ2-2; D possibly corresponds to TRBD1 (6 bases). Germline-derived CDR1 and CDR2 are MNHEY and SVGAGI. V was clipped by 4 bases and J by 1 base, with 10 bases between them. There are 15 residues in the CDR3. In DNA, the CDR3 is TGTGCCAGCAGTTCCGCGACAGGGAACACCGGGGAGCTGTTTTTT. Its translation is CASSSATGNTGELFF.

The chain employs TRBV28 and TRBJ2-1; a weak D match, TRBD2 (5 bases). Trimming removed 3 bases at V and 9 bases at J, with 6 bases between. Germline V CDR1 and CDR2: MDHEN, SYDVKM. This CDR3 is 11 amino acids long. The CDR3, as DNA: TGTGCCAGCAGTTTCCGGGGTGAGCAGTTCTTC. It encodes CASSFRGEQFF.

The J gene is TRBJ2-2, the V gene TRBV13; TRBD2 aligns across 10 bases. Trimming took 0 bases from V and 9 from J; bases not matched to a gene: 7. This CDR3 contains 16 residues. The germline gives CDR1 PRHDT, CDR2 FYEKMQ (reference sequence). The CDR3 here is CASSLGGLAGERELFF. The CDR3 region has the DNA TGTGCCAGCAGCTTAGGCGGCCTAGCGGGAGAGCGGGAGCTGTTTTTT.

The genes are TRBV25-1 and TRBJ1-5, with D uncertain. This CDR3 comprises 15 residues. Per germline, CDR1 MGHDK and CDR2 SYGVNS. Trimming removed 1 base at V and 0 bases at J, with 7 bases between. CDR3 coding DNA: TGTGCCAGCAGTGAATCGGGTGTTAGCAATCAGCCCCAGCATTTT. It yields the protein CASSESGVSNQPQHF.

The rearrangement joins TRBV7-6 to TRBJ2-1, with 8 bases matching TRBD2. This CDR3 contains 18 residues. V lost 5 bases and J lost 3; bases outside the gene matches: 15. Germline V gene lookup returns CDR1 SGHVS and CDR2 FNYEAQ. The chain's CDR3 is CASSLGKTSDLFYNEQFF. The DNA of the CDR3 is TGTGCCAGCAGCCTTGGTAAGACTAGCGACCTGTTCTACAATGAGCAGTTCTTC.

The V call is TRBV4-1, the J call TRBJ2-7; tentatively, D is TRBD2 (5 bases). CDR3 length equals 14 residues. Trimming removed 6 bases at V and 1 base at J, with 13 bases between. Germline V gives CDR1 MGHRA, CDR2 YSYEKL. Here the CDR3 reads CASRAEGGSYEQYF. CDR3 nucleotides: TGCGCCAGCAGGGCTGAGGGCGGATCCTACGAGCAGTACTTC.

V usage is TRBV27 and J usage is TRBJ1-5; TRBD1 agrees at 7 bases. The germline V gene encodes CDR1 MNHEY and CDR2 SMNVEV (reference sequence). CDR3 length: 15 amino acids. The junction had 3 bases not matched to a gene; V was cut back by 2 bases and J by 2 bases. CDR3 protein: CASSLGQGGNQPQHF. The CDR3 nucleotides are TGTGCCAGCAGTTTAGGGCAGGGGGGCAATCAGCCCCAGCATTTT.